A single sample is the source of the 14 T cell receptor beta chains below, sequenced in a study of control samples from healthy donors and cancer patients. Some clones are missing from TCRdb's copy, which holds only in-frame ones; the method was immunoSEQ multiplex PCR. Of approximately 230,000 clones detected, 82% appear once; the ten largest clones hold about 14%. Sequences were obtained from PBMCs. The receptors come from a woman in her sixties with lung cancer.

The chain recombines TRBV5-1 with TRBJ2-3; D is uncertain. CDR3 length: 14 amino acids. CDR1 is SGHRS, CDR2 YFSETQ, per germline. V was shortened by 0 bases and J by 3 bases, with 8 bases between the two germline ends. The DNA for the CDR3 is TGCGCCAGCAGCTTGGGGGTAGATACAGATACGCAGTATTTT. Translation: CASSLGVDTDTQYF.

The V and J genes are TRBV11-3 and TRBJ1-1; the match to TRBD1 covers 7 bases. CDR1 is SGHNT, CDR2 YENEEA, per germline. V shed 3 bases, J shed 5 bases, and the junction held 3 bases outside the gene matches. The CDR3 consists of 13 residues. CDR3 bases: TGTGCCAGCAGCTTCTCGGACAGGACTGAAGCTTTCTTT. It translates to CASSFSDRTEAFF.

This chain links TRBV19 with TRBJ2-7; D remains ambiguous. Looked up from germline, CDR1 is LNHDA and CDR2 is SQIVND (reference sequence). Between the trimmed V and J ends, which lost 4 bases and 2 bases, there was a span of 12 bases. The CDR3 covers 14 residues. The CDR3 bases are TGTGCCAGTAGTAATTACCCAAGGACCTACGAGCAGTACTTC. It is translated as CASSNYPRTYEQYF.

The J gene is TRBJ2-3, the V gene TRBV3-1 (or the pseudogene TRBV3-2); 12 bases are shared with TRBD2. J lost 2 bases, V lost 6 bases, and 12 bases had no gene match. Germline lookup yields CDR1 LGHDT and CDR2 YNNKEL (reference sequence). The CDR3 totals 18 residues. The CDR3 DNA sequence: TGTGCCAGCAGTCCATACCTAGCGGGGGGGCAGGACACAGATACGCAGTATTTT. It codes for CASSPYLAGGQDTDTQYF.

V usage is TRBV19 and J usage is TRBJ1-2; tentative D call: TRBD1 (5 bases). The germline V gene encodes CDR1 LNHDA and CDR2 SQIVND (reference sequence). CDR3 size: 13 residues. V was shortened by 5 bases and J by 1 base, with 8 bases between the two germline ends. CDR3 bases: TGTGCCAGTAGTTCGACAGATAACTATGGCTACACCTTC. Translating it yields CASSSTDNYGYTF.

The genes are TRBV5-1 and TRBJ2-7; D possibly corresponds to TRBD1 (6 bases). The V and J ends lost 4 bases and 9 bases respectively, with 23 bases between them. The CDR3 length is 15 residues. From germline, CDR1 is SGHRS and CDR2 YFSETQ. The CDR3 loop reads CASSLGGRVIDLQYF. In DNA form, the CDR3 reads TGCGCCAGCAGCCTTGGGGGCAGGGTGATTGATTTGCAGTACTTC.

The V gene is TRBV4-1, the J gene TRBJ2-5, with a tentative D call TRBD1 (5 bases). CDR3 length: 15 amino acids. Germline CDR1 reads MGHRA; CDR2 reads YSYEKL. Trimming shortened V by 6 bases and J by 2 bases, and 16 bases separated the two germline ends. The chain's CDR3 is CASSKVQGQQETQYF. In DNA, the CDR3 is TGCGCCAGCAGTAAAGTCCAGGGCCAACAAGAGACCCAGTACTTC.

The genes are TRBV9 and TRBJ1-2; D possibly corresponds to TRBD1 (6 bases). Germline CDR1 and CDR2: SGDLS and YYNGEE. The ends were cut back, 0 bases at V and 4 bases at J, with 13 bases in the middle. The CDR3 consists of 15 residues. CDR3 sequence reads: CASSVDGGPSYGYTF. CDR3 DNA sequence: TGTGCCAGCAGCGTAGATGGGGGGCCCTCCTATGGCTACACCTTC.

The genes are TRBV14 and TRBJ1-1, with a possible D match to TRBD1 (6 bases). Trimming removed 8 bases at V and 5 bases at J, with 27 bases between. Per germline, CDR1 SGHDN and CDR2 FVKESK. The CDR3 is made up of 17 amino acids. Written as DNA, the CDR3 is TGTGCCAGCTCCCCCGGTCAGGGGAATAGGGGGAATACTGAAGCTTTCTTT. Its translation: CASSPGQGNRGNTEAFF.

The chain carries TRBV4-1 and TRBJ2-3; TRBD2 matches at 10 bases. The CDR3 consists of 17 residues. V lost 0 bases and J lost 1; bases outside the gene matches: 4. CDR1 is MGHRA, CDR2 YSYEKL, per germline. CDR3 sequence: CASSQETSGPRTDTQYF. The DNA of the CDR3 is TGCGCCAGCAGCCAAGAGACTAGCGGGCCCCGCACAGATACGCAGTATTTT.

The chain joins TRBV2 to TRBJ1-1; maybe TRBD1 (5 bases). CDR1 is SNHLY and CDR2 is FYNNEI in the germline V gene. The CDR3 has 14 amino acids. Trimming took off 3 bases at V and 1 base at J, with 9 bases between the two ends. The chain's CDR3 is CASSDQTANTEAFF. CDR3 nucleotide sequence: TGTGCCAGCAGTGACCAGACAGCGAACACTGAAGCTTTCTTT.

The V gene is TRBV4-1, the J gene TRBJ1-6; D is ambiguous. The CDR3 is made up of 14 amino acids. CDR1 is MGHRA and CDR2 is YSYEKL in the germline V gene. The germline V and J ends were trimmed by 3 bases and 5 bases, with 8 bases remaining between them. The CDR3 loop reads CASSQGEHNSPLHF. In nucleotides, the CDR3 is TGCGCCAGCAGCCAGGGTGAACATAATTCACCCCTCCACTTT.

The CDR3: CASSQDLSRSGANVLTF. CDR3 DNA: TGTGCCAGCAGCCAAGATCTTAGTAGATCTGGGGCCAACGTCCTGACTTTC. The chain uses TRBV14 and TRBJ2-6; no firm D call. V lost 0 bases, J lost 1 base, and 10 bases lay in between. CDR1 and CDR2 from the germline V gene are SGHDN and FVKESK. This CDR3 region has 17 residues. The full variable domain, rest sourced from reference TRBV14 and TRBJ2-6, is EAGVTQFPSHSVIEKGQTVTLRCDPISGHDNLYWYRRVMGKEIKFLLHFVKESKQDESGMPNNRFLAERTGGTYSTLKVQPAELEDSGVYFCASSQDLSRSGANVLTFGAGSRLTVL.

Remarks on this clone: This specimen includes other DNA sequences encoding the same CDR3. The chain joins TRBV7-2 to TRBJ2-7, with D maybe TRBD2 (5 bases). CDR3 length: 12 amino acids. Germline lookup yields CDR1 SGHTA and CDR2 FQGNSA. V was trimmed by 3 bases and J by 4 bases, leaving 7 bases between them. CDR3 in amino acids: CASSFTGYEQYF. The CDR3, as DNA: TGTGCCAGCAGCTTCACGGGATACGAGCAGTACTTC.